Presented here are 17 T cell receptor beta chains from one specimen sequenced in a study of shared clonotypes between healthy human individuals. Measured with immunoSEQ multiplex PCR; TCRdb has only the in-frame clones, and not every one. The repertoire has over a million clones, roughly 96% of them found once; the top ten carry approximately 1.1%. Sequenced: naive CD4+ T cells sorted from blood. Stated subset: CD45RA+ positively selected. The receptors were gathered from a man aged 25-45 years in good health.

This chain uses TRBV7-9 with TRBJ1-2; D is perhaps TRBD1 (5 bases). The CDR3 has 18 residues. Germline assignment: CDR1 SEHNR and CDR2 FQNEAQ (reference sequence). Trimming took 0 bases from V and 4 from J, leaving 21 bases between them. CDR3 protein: CASSLAWEDTQRGYGYTF. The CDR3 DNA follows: TGTGCCAGCAGCTTAGCGTGGGAGGACACCCAAAGAGGCTATGGCTACACCTTC.

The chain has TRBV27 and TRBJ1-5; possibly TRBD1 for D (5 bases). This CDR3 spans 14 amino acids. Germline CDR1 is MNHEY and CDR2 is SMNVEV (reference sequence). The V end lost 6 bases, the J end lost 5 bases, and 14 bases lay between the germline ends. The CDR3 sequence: CASRGTSGYQPQHF. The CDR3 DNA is TGTGCCAGCAGAGGGACGTCCGGTTATCAGCCCCAGCATTTT.

DNA for the CDR3: TGTGCCAGCAGCTTGGATTTGAGAACAGGGCTTCCCCAAAAGGGCGGCTACACCTTC. Protein product: CASSLDLRTGLPQKGGYTF. The chain uses TRBV5-8 and TRBJ1-2, with D maybe TRBD1 (6 bases). Trimming pared 0 bases from V and 8 bases from J, leaving 29 bases between. Germline V lookup: CDR1 SGHTS, CDR2 YDEGEE. There are 19 residues in the CDR3.

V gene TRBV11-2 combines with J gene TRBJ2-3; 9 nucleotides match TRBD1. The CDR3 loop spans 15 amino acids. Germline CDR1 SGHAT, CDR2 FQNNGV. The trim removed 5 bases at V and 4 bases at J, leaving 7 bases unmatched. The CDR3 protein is CASSHRGRGPDTQYF. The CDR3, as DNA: TGTGCCAGCAGCCACAGGGGGCGCGGCCCAGATACGCAGTATTTT.

CDR3 sequence reads: CASSLAGQFYEQYF. The CDR3 region has the DNA TGTGCCAGCAGCTTAGCGGGACAGTTCTACGAGCAGTACTTC. This chain joins TRBV7-2 and TRBJ2-7, with 7 bases lining up with TRBD1. V was pared by 0 bases and J by 3 bases, with 2 bases of the junction left unmatched. This CDR3 has 14 amino acids. CDR1 SGHTA and CDR2 FQGNSA come from the germline V gene.

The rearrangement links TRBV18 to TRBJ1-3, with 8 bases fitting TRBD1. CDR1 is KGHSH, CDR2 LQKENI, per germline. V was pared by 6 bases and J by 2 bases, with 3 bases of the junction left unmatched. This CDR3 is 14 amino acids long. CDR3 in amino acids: CASSEQGAGNTIYF. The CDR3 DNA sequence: TGTGCCAGCTCGGAACAGGGGGCTGGAAACACCATATATTTT.

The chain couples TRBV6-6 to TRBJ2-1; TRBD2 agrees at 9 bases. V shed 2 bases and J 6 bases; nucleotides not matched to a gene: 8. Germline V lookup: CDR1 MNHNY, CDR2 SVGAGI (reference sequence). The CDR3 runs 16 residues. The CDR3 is CASSYPAGLAPNEQFF. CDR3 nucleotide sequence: TGTGCCAGCAGTTACCCTGCCGGACTAGCGCCCAATGAGCAGTTCTTC.

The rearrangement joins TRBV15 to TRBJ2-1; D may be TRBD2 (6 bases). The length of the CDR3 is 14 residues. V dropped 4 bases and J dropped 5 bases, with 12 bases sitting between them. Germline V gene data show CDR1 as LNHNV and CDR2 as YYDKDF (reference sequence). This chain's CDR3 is CATSIGTPHNEQFF. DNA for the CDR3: TGTGCCACCAGCATCGGGACTCCCCACAATGAGCAGTTCTTC. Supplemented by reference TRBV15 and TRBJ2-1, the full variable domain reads DAMVIQNPRYQVTQFGKPVTLSCSQTLNHNVMYWYQQKSSQAPKLLFHYYDKDFNNEADTPDNFQSRRPNTSFCFLDIRSPGLGDTAMYLCATSIGTPHNEQFFGPGTRLTVL.

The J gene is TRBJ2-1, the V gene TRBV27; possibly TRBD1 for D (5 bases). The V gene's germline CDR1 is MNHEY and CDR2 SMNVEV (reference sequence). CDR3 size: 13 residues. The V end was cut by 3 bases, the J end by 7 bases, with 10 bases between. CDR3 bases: TGTGCCAGCAGTTTTGGGCAGGGAAATGAGCAGTTCTTC. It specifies CASSFGQGNEQFF.

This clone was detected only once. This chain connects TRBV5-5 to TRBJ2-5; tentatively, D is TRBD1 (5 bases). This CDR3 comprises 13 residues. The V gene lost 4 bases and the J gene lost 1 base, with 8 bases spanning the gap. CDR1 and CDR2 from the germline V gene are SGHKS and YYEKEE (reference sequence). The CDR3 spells CASSGQGQETQYF. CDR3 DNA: TGTGCCAGCAGCGGCCAGGGCCAAGAGACCCAGTACTTC.

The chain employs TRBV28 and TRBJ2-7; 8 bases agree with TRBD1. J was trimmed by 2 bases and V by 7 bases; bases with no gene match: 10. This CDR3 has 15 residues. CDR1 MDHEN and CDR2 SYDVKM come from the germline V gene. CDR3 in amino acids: CASNSLQGVPYEQYF. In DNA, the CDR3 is TGTGCCAGCAACAGCTTACAGGGGGTACCCTACGAGCAGTACTTC.

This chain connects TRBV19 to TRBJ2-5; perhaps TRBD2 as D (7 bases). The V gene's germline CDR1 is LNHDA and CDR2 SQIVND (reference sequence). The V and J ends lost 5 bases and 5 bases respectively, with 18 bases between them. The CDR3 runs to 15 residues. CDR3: CASSAQGGLVETQYF. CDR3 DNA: TGTGCCAGTAGTGCACAGGGAGGGCTTGTTGAGACCCAGTACTTC.

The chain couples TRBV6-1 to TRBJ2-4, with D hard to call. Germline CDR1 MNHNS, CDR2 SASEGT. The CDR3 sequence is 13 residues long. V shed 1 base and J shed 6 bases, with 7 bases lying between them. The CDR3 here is CASSEGRINIQYF. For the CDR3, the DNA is TGTGCCAGCAGTGAAGGACGGATAAACATTCAGTACTTC.

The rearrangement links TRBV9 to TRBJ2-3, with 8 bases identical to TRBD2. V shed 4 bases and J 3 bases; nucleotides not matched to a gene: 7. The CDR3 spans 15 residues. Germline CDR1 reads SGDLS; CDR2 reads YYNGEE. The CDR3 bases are TGTGCCAGCAGCTCCGGGGGGGTTTCGACAGATACGCAGTATTTT. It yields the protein CASSSGGVSTDTQYF.

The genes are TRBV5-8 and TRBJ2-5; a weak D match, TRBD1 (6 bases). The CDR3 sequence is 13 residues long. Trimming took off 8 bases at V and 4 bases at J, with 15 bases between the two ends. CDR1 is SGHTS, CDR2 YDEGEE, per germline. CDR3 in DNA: TGTGCCAGATCTACAGGGATCAGAGAGACCCAGTACTTC. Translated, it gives CARSTGIRETQYF.

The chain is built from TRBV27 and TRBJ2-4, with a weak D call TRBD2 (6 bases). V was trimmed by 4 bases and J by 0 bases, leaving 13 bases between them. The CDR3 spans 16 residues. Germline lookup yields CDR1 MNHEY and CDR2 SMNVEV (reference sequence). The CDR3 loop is CASSWQGLLAKNIQYF. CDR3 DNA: TGTGCCAGCAGTTGGCAGGGACTTCTAGCCAAAAACATTCAGTACTTC.

The CDR3 protein is CAIRSGTDIYGYTF. CDR3 sequence (DNA): TGTGCCATCCGCTCCGGGACAGACATTTATGGCTACACCTTC. The J gene is TRBJ1-2, the V gene TRBV10-3, with 7 bases lining up with TRBD1. CDR1 is ENHRY and CDR2 is SYGVKD in the germline V gene. CDR3 length: 14 amino acids. V was clipped by 8 bases and J by 5 bases; unmatched bases: 11.